The 15 T cell receptor beta chains below all came from one sample that was sequenced in a study of blood T cell repertoires in COVID-19 (dated by TCRdb to between 2020 and 2021). Libraries were constructed by the immunoSEQ multiplex PCR assay. Sourced from immuneACCESS, this table was stored by TCRdb with only in-frame sequences that have V and J called. A share of the clones is absent; for the studies checked, an unresolved V gene accounts for under half, and the remainder has no known explanation. Within this sample are roughly 120,000 clones, with about nine tenths of them counted one time only. The ten largest clones add up to under 2% of the sample. Sequenced: peripheral blood. The receptor source for this set is a human donor with active COVID-19. The donor label of this sample is uncertain.

The chain uses TRBV7-3 and TRBJ2-3; 12 bases agree with TRBD2. The germline V gene encodes CDR1 SGHTA and CDR2 FQGTGA. The CDR3 consists of 15 residues. With V trimmed by 5 bases and J by 4 bases, 4 bases remained unmatched. DNA for the CDR3: TGTGCCAGCAGCCCAACTAGCGGGGGGCCAGATACGCAGTATTTT. Its translation is CASSPTSGGPDTQYF.

The chain carries TRBV5-5 and TRBJ2-5; maybe TRBD2 (6 bases). V lost 3 bases to trimming and J lost 5 bases, with 17 bases between them. The CDR3 covers 15 residues. CDR1 is SGHKS, CDR2 YYEKEE, per germline (reference sequence). CDR3 loop: CASSSPGVGGETQYF. DNA for the CDR3: TGTGCCAGCAGCTCGCCGGGGGTTGGAGGGGAGACCCAGTACTTC.

The CDR3 sequence is CASSLAGEGSTDTQYF. CDR3 DNA sequence: TGTGCCAGCAGCTTGGCCGGGGAAGGCAGCACAGATACGCAGTATTTT. The chain employs TRBV5-4 and TRBJ2-3; D perhaps matches TRBD2 (5 bases). The germline V gene encodes CDR1 SGHNT and CDR2 YYREEE (reference sequence). Trimming took 0 bases from V and 0 from J, leaving 11 bases between them. The CDR3 sequence is 16 residues long.

The table lists this clone with a count of one. CDR3 sequence: CASSGGLFDYEQYF. DNA of the CDR3: TGTGCCAGCAGCGGGGGACTGTTCGACTACGAGCAGTACTTC. This chain uses TRBV9 with TRBJ2-7; D is perhaps TRBD2 (6 bases). Germline V lookup: CDR1 SGDLS, CDR2 YYNGEE. This CDR3 region has 14 residues. Trimming cost V 3 bases and J 3 bases, with 13 bases left between them. Looking up the rest from reference TRBV9 and TRBJ2-7 gives the full variable domain: DSGVTQTPKHLITATGQRVTLRCSPRSGDLSVYWYQQSLDQGLQFLIQYYNGEERAKGNILERFSAQQFPDLHSELNLSSLELGDSALYFCASSGGLFDYEQYFGPGTRLTVT.

There are a few counts of this clone. The chain is built from TRBV6-5 and TRBJ2-5, with D possibly matching TRBD2 (5 bases). Trimming removed 10 bases at V and 3 bases at J, with 18 bases between. This CDR3 has 14 amino acids. Germline CDR1 is MNHEY and CDR2 is SVGAGI. The CDR3 DNA is TGTGCCACCTCTATAGGGAGTGCCAAAGAGACCCAGTACTTC. It specifies CATSIGSAKETQYF.

This sequence joins TRBV5-1 and TRBJ1-4, with a possible D match to TRBD1 (5 bases). V dropped 1 base and J dropped 8 bases, with 12 bases sitting between them. The CDR3 has 14 residues. Germline CDR1 reads SGHRS; CDR2 reads YFSETQ. The CDR3 region is CASSLFDGGEKLFF. The CDR3 DNA sequence: TGCGCCAGCAGCTTGTTCGATGGGGGGGAAAAACTGTTTTTT.

This CDR3 is CASSQVSRGQGPGGYTF. The CDR3 nucleotides read TGTGCCAGCAGCCAGGTTTCGCGTGGACAGGGGCCTGGTGGCTACACCTTC. V and J are TRBV14 and TRBJ1-2; 9 bases agree with TRBD1. The CDR3 has 17 amino acids. V lost 3 bases, J lost 7 bases, and 15 bases stayed unmatched. The germline gives CDR1 SGHDN, CDR2 FVKESK.

The rearrangement joins TRBV19 to TRBJ2-3; D perhaps matches TRBD2 (7 bases). The CDR3 loop spans 15 amino acids. The ends were cut back, 8 bases at V and 0 bases at J, with 15 bases in the middle. In germline, CDR1 is LNHDA, CDR2 SQIVND (reference sequence). The CDR3: CASGGGASSTDTQYF. The DNA of the CDR3 is TGTGCCAGTGGAGGGGGGGCCTCTAGCACAGATACGCAGTATTTT.

The chain employs TRBV7-9 and TRBJ2-3, with 8 positions matching TRBD1. Per germline, CDR1 SEHNR and CDR2 FQNEAQ (reference sequence). The CDR3 covers 16 residues. V shed 2 bases and J 4 bases; nucleotides not matched to a gene: 8. CDR3 loop: CASSLQQGAKSDTQYF. CDR3 nucleotide sequence: TGTGCCAGCAGCTTACAGCAGGGGGCGAAGTCAGATACGCAGTATTTT.

In this sample, this clone turned up once. The rearrangement links TRBV4-2 to TRBJ1-5; D unclear. From germline, CDR1 is LGHNA and CDR2 YNFKEQ. The length of the CDR3 is 13 residues. V dropped 0 bases and J dropped 6 bases, with 6 bases sitting between them. The CDR3, as DNA: TGTGCCAGCAGCCAAGATCAGGTTCAGCCCCAGCATTTT. Protein: CASSQDQVQPQHF.

Written as DNA, the CDR3 is TGTGCCAGCAGTTACTCGACCGACAGGGGCGCAGATACGCAGTATTTT. Protein product: CASSYSTDRGADTQYF. V is TRBV6-2 or TRBV6-3 and J is TRBJ2-3, with 8 bases lining up with TRBD1. The CDR3 covers 16 residues. The germline gives CDR1 MNHEY, CDR2 SVGEGT. Trimming removed 0 bases from V and 4 bases from J; junction bases left unmatched: 6.

The J gene is TRBJ2-5, the V gene TRBV6-5, with 9 bases aligning to TRBD2. The germline V gene has CDR1 MNHEY and CDR2 SVGAGI. Losses at the gene ends were 2 bases for V and 2 bases for J; bases not matched to a gene: 6. This CDR3 has 16 residues. CDR3: CASSYRERGAQETQYF. CDR3 nucleotide sequence: TGTGCCAGCAGTTACAGGGAGCGGGGGGCGCAAGAGACCCAGTACTTC.

This sequence joins TRBV7-2 and TRBJ2-7; D is perhaps TRBD2 (6 bases). Germline V gives CDR1 SGHTA, CDR2 FQGNSA. This CDR3 has 15 residues. The V and J ends lost 3 bases and 2 bases respectively, with 14 bases between them. The CDR3 nucleotides are TGTGCCAGCAGCTTTGGAGGGACGGCGACCTACGAGCAGTACTTC. Translated, it gives CASSFGGTATYEQYF.

This chain joins TRBV7-2 and TRBJ2-5, with 9 nucleotides matching TRBD1. In germline, CDR1 is SGHTA, CDR2 FQGNSA. The junction had 7 bases not matched to a gene; V was cut back by 4 bases and J by 1 base. The CDR3 contains 16 residues. The chain's CDR3 is CASSYPGTGRQETQYF. The CDR3 DNA reads as TGTGCCAGCAGCTATCCCGGGACAGGGCGCCAAGAGACCCAGTACTTC.

This clone has a single count. The gene calls are TRBV19 and TRBJ1-1; D call uncertain. The CDR3 is made up of 14 amino acids. V lost 3 bases, J lost 0 bases, and 8 bases lay in between. CDR1 is LNHDA and CDR2 is SQIVND in the germline V gene (reference sequence). The CDR3 coding sequence is TGTGCCAGTAGTATTGGAGAGGTGAACACTGAAGCTTTCTTT. Translated, it gives CASSIGEVNTEAFF.